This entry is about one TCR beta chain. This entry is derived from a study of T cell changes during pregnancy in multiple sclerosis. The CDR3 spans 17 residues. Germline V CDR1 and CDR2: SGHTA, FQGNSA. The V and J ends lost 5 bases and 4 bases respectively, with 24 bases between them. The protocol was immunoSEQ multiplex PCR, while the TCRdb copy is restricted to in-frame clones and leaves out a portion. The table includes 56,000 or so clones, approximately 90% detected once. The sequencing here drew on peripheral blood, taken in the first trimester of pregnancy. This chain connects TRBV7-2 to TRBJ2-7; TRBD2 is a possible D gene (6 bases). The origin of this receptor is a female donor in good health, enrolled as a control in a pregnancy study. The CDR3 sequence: CASSTSKWGVEIYEQYF. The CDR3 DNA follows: TGTGCCAGCAGCACCTCGAAGTGGGGGGTGGAGATTTACGAGCAGTACTTC.